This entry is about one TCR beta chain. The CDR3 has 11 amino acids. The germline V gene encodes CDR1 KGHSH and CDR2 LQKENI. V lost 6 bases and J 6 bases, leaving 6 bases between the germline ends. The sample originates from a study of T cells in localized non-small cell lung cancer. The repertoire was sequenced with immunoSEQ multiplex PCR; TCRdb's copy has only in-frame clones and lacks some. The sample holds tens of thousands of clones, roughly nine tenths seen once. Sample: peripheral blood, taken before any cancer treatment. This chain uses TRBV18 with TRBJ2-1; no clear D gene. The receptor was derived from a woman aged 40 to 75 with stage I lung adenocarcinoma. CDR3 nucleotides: TGTGCCAGCTCCCCCGCCAATGAGCAGTTCTTC. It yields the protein CASSPANEQFF.